This entry describes one T cell receptor beta chain. What it recognizes is unknown. The V segment lost 4 bases and the J segment 8 bases; nucleotides outside the gene matches: 2. Germline values: CDR1 MNHEY, CDR2 SMNVEV (reference sequence). This CDR3 is built from 13 residues. This record belongs to a study of beta chain features in type 1 diabetes. There was one heparinised blood draw per donor, averaging about 116 mL. CD4+ cells of the naive, central memory, regulatory and stem cell-like memory types were sorted via CD45RO/CCR7/CD25/CD127/CD95/CD27. Purities over 98% were achieved in all sorted populations. Findings and caveats of the study: In all four CD4+ subsets, TCRB CDR3 length was significantly, moderately reduced in type 1 diabetes. PCR could preferentially amplify shorter templates, alike in patients and controls.

Every bit of the isolated RNA underwent reverse transcription, so sequencing read expressed TCRB transcripts. Sequencing was performed with immunoSEQ multiplex PCR; in TCRdb, only in-frame clones are kept and a portion is missing. The data hold around 300,000 clones, with roughly 15% observed a single time. The chain links TRBV27 to TRBJ1-2; 12 positions match TRBD1. The TCR sequence derives from a man aged 18 to 30 with type 1 diabetes. The sample taken for sequencing was naive CD4+ T cells from blood. The CDR3 region has the DNA TGTGCCAGCAGTTGGGACAGGGGGCAGGGCTACACCTTC. Translated, it gives CASSWDRGQGYTF.